The next 4 T cell receptor beta chains were all read from a single sample in a study of beta chain features in type 1 diabetes. Since all of the isolated RNA was reverse transcribed, expressed TCRB transcripts were what got sequenced. Method: immunoSEQ multiplex PCR; TCRdb's copy keeps in-frame clones and lacks some. Of approximately 170,000 clones listed, less than 9.5% are singletons. Sequenced material: central memory CD4+ T cells from blood. Every receptor here comes from a woman between 18 and 29 years old in good health.

There are a few counts of this clone. The V call is TRBV5-1, the J call TRBJ2-2; 7 positions match TRBD1. Germline assignment: CDR1 SGHRS and CDR2 YFSETQ. After removal of 2 bases from V and 1 base from J, the junction contained 2 bases not matched to a gene. The CDR3 is 15 residues long. CDR3 sequence (DNA): TGCGCCAGCAGCTTCGACAGGGAGAACACCGGGGAGCTGTTTTTT. Translation: CASSFDRENTGELFF.

V is TRBV6-5 and J is TRBJ1-2, with a tentative D call TRBD1 (6 bases). V lost 6 bases and J 4 bases, leaving 18 bases between the germline ends. This CDR3 has 15 residues. Germline-derived CDR1 and CDR2 are MNHEY and SVGAGI. CDR3 sequence reads: CASRPYDDRSYGYTF. The CDR3 DNA is TGTGCCAGCAGGCCGTATGACGACAGGAGCTATGGCTACACCTTC.

This clone showed up just a few times. The chain joins TRBV19 to TRBJ2-7; the D gene is possibly TRBD2 (7 bases). CDR1 is LNHDA, CDR2 SQIVND, per germline (reference sequence). This CDR3 has 13 residues. V was cut by 8 bases and J by 2 bases, with 13 bases left in between. The CDR3 DNA follows: TGTGCCAGTGGAGCGGGGACAACCTACGAGCAGTACTTC. Translated, it gives CASGAGTTYEQYF.

V is TRBV14 and J is TRBJ2-7; 10 bases are shared with TRBD2. The trim removed 4 bases at V and 1 base at J, leaving 4 bases unmatched. Per germline, CDR1 SGHDN and CDR2 FVKESK. This CDR3 is built from 15 residues. CDR3: CASSPQGLASYEQYF. The CDR3 coding sequence is TGTGCCAGCAGCCCCCAGGGACTAGCGTCCTACGAGCAGTACTTC.